The text below deals with one T cell receptor beta chain. The data stem from a study of blood T cell repertoires in COVID-19. The CDR3 spans 14 residues. CDR1 is SGHRS, CDR2 YFSETQ, per germline. Trimming pared 0 bases from V and 3 bases from J, leaving 6 bases between. Sequencing was performed with immunoSEQ multiplex PCR; in TCRdb, only in-frame clones are kept and a portion is missing. The table records 150,000 to 180,000 clones, around 83% of them present only once. The chain links TRBV5-1 to TRBJ2-2; D is unresolved. Sequences were obtained from peripheral blood. The receptor was derived from a woman aged 60-70 years with acute or convalescent COVID-19. The CDR3, as DNA: TGCGCCAGCAGCTTGGTGGGCCACACCGGGGAGCTGTTTTTT. It yields the protein CASSLVGHTGELFF.